The sequence of this TCR beta chain was determined in a study of CD8 T cells in ankylosing spondylitis. Ten or more counts support this clonotype. Antigen specificity is unknown. TCRdb re-analysed the 5' RACE reads in MiXCR, keeping a single row per CDR3 protein. The repertoire includes some 800,000 distinct CDR3 sequences, about an eighth of them detected once, and just over 0.5% sits in the top ten. This CDR3 is built from 14 residues. Germline-derived CDR1 and CDR2 are DFQATT and SNEGSKA (reference sequence). V shed 3 bases and J 1 base; nucleotides not matched to a gene: 4. General study results and limits: A TCR beta motif made of eight highly homologous variants seemed typical of ankylosing spondylitis blood.

The chain uses TRBV20-1 and TRBJ2-3; 7 bases agree with TRBD2. Sequenced sample: blood, either unsorted or a sorted T cell fraction (not recorded which). This TCR was recovered from a male donor with ankylosing spondylitis. The CDR3 DNA reads as TGCAGTGCTAGCCTGCTAGCGGGCACAGATACGCAGTATTTT. As protein: CSASLLAGTDTQYF.